The 26 T cell receptor beta chains below all came from one sample that was sequenced in a study of T cell repertoires in cytomegalovirus infection. TCRdb recomputed calls from the reads with MiXCR, one row per CDR3 protein. The sample comprises a few hundred thousand distinct CDR3 sequences, more than 8% of which are singletons, and about 4.5% rests with the top ten. Specimen: PBMCs. These receptors came from a human donor in good health (CMV status not recorded). Some clones in this sample may be carry-over from other donors' samples.

This clonotype was counted ten times or more. CDR3 in amino acids: CASSLARHPEFF. The CDR3 DNA reads TGTGCCAGCAGCTTAGCGAGGCACCCGGAGTTCTTC. The chain has TRBV7-2 and TRBJ2-1; unclear D gene. Between the trimmed V and J ends, which lost 0 bases and 14 bases, there was a span of 11 bases. In germline, CDR1 is SGHTA, CDR2 FQGNSA. The CDR3 length is 12 residues. Filled out from reference TRBV7-2 and TRBJ2-1, the complete variable domain reads GAGVSQSPSNKVTEKGKDVELRCDPISGHTALYWYRQSLGQGLEFLIYFQGNSAPDKSGLPSDRFSAERTGGSVSTLTIQRTQQEDSAVYLCASSLARHPEFFGPGTRLTVL.

The gene calls are TRBV12-3 or TRBV12-4 and TRBJ2-3; D is possibly TRBD2 (6 bases). Trimming removed 5 bases at V and 9 bases at J, with 21 bases between. The CDR3 consists of 15 residues. CDR3 region: CASSRPRPSVDTQYF. The CDR3 DNA is TGTGCCAGCAGTCGCCCCCGTCCTAGCGTCGACACGCAGTATTTT.

This clonotype was observed many times. The chain combines TRBV28 with TRBJ2-7; 16 bases are a match to TRBD2. This CDR3 is 15 amino acids long. Germline CDR1 reads MDHEN; CDR2 reads SYDVKM. The ends lost 9 bases at V and 2 bases at J; junction bases unmatched: 4. The CDR3 DNA follows: TGTGCCAGTTCCGGGACTAGCGGGGGGGCCTACGAGCAGTACTTC. Translation: CASSGTSGGAYEQYF. The variable domain in full, with the rest retrieved from reference TRBV28 and TRBJ2-7, is DVKVTQSSRYLVKRTGEKVFLECVQDMDHENMFWYRQDPGLGLRLIYFSYDVKMKEKGDIPEGYSVSREKKERFSLILESASTNQTSMYLCASSGTSGGAYEQYFGPGTRLTVT.

The rearrangement joins TRBV20-1 to TRBJ1-1; D ambiguous. Germline CDR1 DFQATT, CDR2 SNEGSKA (reference sequence). Trimming took off 0 bases at V and 4 bases at J, with 15 bases between the two ends. The CDR3 has 15 residues. This CDR3 is CSARDWRLPGTEAFF. The CDR3 coding sequence is TGCAGTGCTAGAGATTGGAGATTGCCGGGCACTGAAGCTTTCTTT.

This clonotype came up a few times. This chain uses TRBV5-4 with TRBJ2-3; D gene ambiguous. The germline V gene encodes CDR1 SGHNT and CDR2 YYREEE (reference sequence). V lost 1 base to trimming and J lost 2 bases, with 5 bases between them. The CDR3 has 13 residues. This CDR3 is CASSLPNTDTQYF. The CDR3 DNA follows: TGTGCCAGCAGCTTGCCAAACACAGATACGCAGTATTTT.

This clonotype was seen repeatedly, ten times or more. This chain uses TRBV11-2 with TRBJ2-2, with TRBD2 matching over 10 bases. CDR3 length equals 20 residues. Trimming removed 2 bases from V and 0 bases from J; junction bases left unmatched: 12. Looked up from germline, CDR1 is SGHAT and CDR2 is FQNNGV. The DNA of the CDR3 is TGTGCCAGCAGCTTATGGCCTAGCGGGGGCCCACAAACGAACACCGGGGAGCTGTTTTTT. It codes for CASSLWPSGGPQTNTGELFF.

Many counts were recorded for this clonotype. The chain is built from TRBV14 and TRBJ2-2; D possibly uses TRBD1 or TRBD2 (5 bases each). V gave up 6 bases and J gave up 7 bases, with 18 bases separating them. The CDR3 contains 15 residues. CDR1 is SGHDN, CDR2 FVKESK, per germline. The CDR3 loop reads CASSERGYSDGELFF. The DNA of the CDR3 is TGTGCCAGCAGTGAACGGGGCTACTCTGACGGGGAGCTGTTTTTT.

This clonotype has a single count. This chain uses TRBV4-1 with TRBJ2-3; 8 positions match TRBD2. Germline-derived CDR1 and CDR2 are MGHRA and YSYEKL. J was trimmed by 4 bases and V by 4 bases; bases with no gene match: 7. The CDR3 is 15 amino acids. The CDR3 here is CASSRVGGLADTQYF. The CDR3 DNA reads TGCGCCAGCAGCCGAGTTGGGGGACTAGCAGATACGCAGTATTTT.

This clonotype was counted between two and nine times. This rearrangement joins TRBV7-8 to TRBJ2-5; D uncertain. Germline CDR1 and CDR2: SGHVS and FQNEAQ. The CDR3 has 13 residues. V lost 1 base and J 5 bases, leaving 8 bases between the germline ends. CDR3 residues: CASSLGRRETQYF. The CDR3 nucleotides are TGTGCCAGCAGCTTAGGGCGGCGGGAGACCCAGTACTTC.

In its sample, this clonotype was seen a few times. This chain uses TRBV5-1 with TRBJ2-1, with D perhaps matching TRBD2 (5 bases). Trimming pared 5 bases from V and 8 bases from J, leaving 17 bases between. The CDR3 spans 14 residues. Germline V gene data show CDR1 as SGHRS and CDR2 as YFSETQ. CDR3 in amino acids: CASSPGSLPDEQFF. CDR3 in DNA: TGCGCCAGCAGTCCGGGATCCCTGCCCGATGAGCAGTTCTTC.

This clonotype was seen at least ten times. A junction end diverges from the germline sequence, so it may reflect a read error. The V call is TRBV7-8, the J call TRBJ1-2; tentative D call: TRBD1 (5 bases). This CDR3 comprises 12 residues. Germline-derived CDR1 and CDR2 are SGHVS and FQNEAQ. The chain's CDR3 is CASSLDKLGTDF. CDR3 nucleotides: TGTGCCAGCAGCTTAGATAAACTAGGGACGGACTTC.

This clonotype was counted many times. CDR3 in DNA: TGTGCCAGCAGCACCCTAGCGGGGGCTGCGATTTACGAGCAGTACTTC. Protein: CASSTLAGAAIYEQYF. The chain is built from TRBV7-2 and TRBJ2-7, with 10 bases matching TRBD2. V was clipped by 5 bases and J by 4 bases; unmatched bases: 11. The CDR3 runs 16 residues. Germline V CDR1 and CDR2: SGHTA, FQGNSA.

The chain has TRBV15 and TRBJ2-5; the match to TRBD2 covers 10 bases. After removal of 4 bases from V and 2 bases from J, the junction contained 7 bases not matched to a gene. CDR1 and CDR2 (germline): LNHNV, YYDKDF (reference sequence). CDR3 length equals 16 residues. CDR3 amino acids: CATSKPSLAGQETQYF. The CDR3 nucleotides read TGTGCCACCAGCAAGCCTTCACTAGCGGGACAAGAGACCCAGTACTTC.

The rearrangement links TRBV9 to TRBJ2-3; D is unresolved. Trimming shortened V by 0 bases and J by 4 bases, and 33 bases separated the two germline ends. The germline gives CDR1 SGDLS, CDR2 YYNGEE. This CDR3 is 22 amino acids long. CDR3 region: CASSVGIIRAMSGLDFPDTQYF. CDR3 DNA: TGTGCCAGCAGCGTAGGAATTATTCGCGCGATGAGTGGCCTAGATTTCCCAGATACGCAGTATTTT.

For this clonotype: With a much larger clone just one base away, this may be a read error. J is TRBJ1-5 and V is TRBV7-8, with 8 bases matching TRBD1. Germline V gene sequence: CDR1 SGHVS, CDR2 FQNEAQ. The CDR3 is made up of 15 amino acids. The CDR3 bases are TGTTCCAGCAGCTCCAGGACAGGGTCGTATCAGCCCCAGCATTTT. It encodes CSSSSRTGSYQPQHF.

Only a few counts were recorded for this clonotype. The gene calls are TRBV28 and TRBJ2-7; D not resolved. V lost 9 bases, J lost 2 bases, and 11 bases lay in between. Germline CDR1 reads MDHEN; CDR2 reads SYDVKM. The CDR3 runs to 12 residues. CDR3 sequence reads: CARGIRPYEQYF. CDR3 DNA: TGTGCCAGAGGGATTCGACCCTACGAGCAGTACTTC.

This clonotype has only a few counts. The rearrangement uses TRBV11-2 and TRBJ2-3; no clear D. The ends were cut back, 3 bases at V and 6 bases at J, with 4 bases in the middle. Germline V gene lookup returns CDR1 SGHAT and CDR2 FQNNGV. The CDR3 is 11 residues long. CDR3 in amino acids: CASSLPDTQYF. CDR3 DNA: TGTGCCAGCAGCTTGCCGGATACGCAGTATTTT.

This clonotype was seen repeatedly, ten times or more. The chain employs TRBV7-7 and TRBJ2-5, with 7 positions matching TRBD1. Germline CDR1 SSHAT, CDR2 FNYEAQ (reference sequence). Trimming at V came to 5 bases and at J to 1 base, leaving 4 bases not matched to a gene. CDR3 size: 14 residues. The CDR3 nucleotides read TGTGCCAGCAGCCAGGGGACAGTCCAAGAGACCCAGTACTTC. This translates into CASSQGTVQETQYF.

This clonotype turned up a few times. The chain combines TRBV6-2 or TRBV6-3 with TRBJ2-1; 10 nucleotides align to TRBD2. Germline-derived CDR1 and CDR2 are MNHEY and SVGEGT. Trimming cost V 5 bases and J 9 bases; bases outside gene matches: 7. CDR3 size: 14 residues. CDR3 residues: CASSPLAGVPEQFF. CDR3 DNA sequence: TGTGCCAGCAGTCCTCTAGCGGGAGTACCTGAGCAGTTCTTC.

This chain joins TRBV10-3 and TRBJ1-1, with D possibly TRBD1 on 6 matching bases. Germline V lookup: CDR1 ENHRY, CDR2 SYGVKD. Trimming took off 10 bases at V and 7 bases at J, with 19 bases between the two ends. The CDR3 consists of 13 residues. The CDR3 region is CATLGQGPSEAFF. CDR3 nucleotides: TGTGCCACCTTGGGTCAGGGGCCCAGTGAAGCTTTCTTT.

The sample holds many counts of this clonotype. CDR3 residues: CASSLGMTATEAFF. CDR3 coding DNA: TGTGCCAGCAGCTTGGGTATGACAGCCACTGAAGCTTTCTTT. V is TRBV7-9 and J is TRBJ1-1; TRBD1 is a possible D gene (5 bases). V dropped 3 bases and J dropped 4 bases, with 12 bases sitting between them. The CDR3 covers 14 residues. CDR1 SEHNR and CDR2 FQNEAQ come from the germline V gene (reference sequence).

The chain joins TRBV6-6 to TRBJ1-5; D is unclear. The V gene lost 5 bases and the J gene lost 7 bases, with 12 bases spanning the gap. The germline CDR1 and CDR2 sequences are MNHNY and SVGAGI (reference sequence). The CDR3 has 13 amino acids. The CDR3 nucleotides are TGTGCCAGCAGTGAGGGCATGAGGCAGCCCCAGCATTTT. Amino acid sequence: CASSEGMRQPQHF.

A few counts support this clonotype. The rearrangement joins TRBV18 to TRBJ1-3; D possibly corresponds to TRBD1 (6 bases). V was cut by 3 bases and J by 3 bases, with 9 bases left in between. CDR3 length: 14 residues. The germline CDR1 and CDR2 sequences are KGHSH and LQKENI. CDR3 sequence (DNA): TGTGCCAGCTCACCTCAGGGGTTTGGAAACACCATATATTTT. Amino acids: CASSPQGFGNTIYF.

This chain connects TRBV5-6 to TRBJ2-1, with 14 bases fitting TRBD2. V was pared by 0 bases and J by 5 bases, with 4 bases of the junction left unmatched. The V gene's germline CDR1 is SGHDT and CDR2 YYEEEE. This CDR3 contains 17 residues. Here the CDR3 DNA reads TGTGCCAGCAGCTTGGGTTGGGGACTAGCGGGAGACAATGAGCAGTTCTTC. This encodes CASSLGWGLAGDNEQFF.

This chain uses TRBV7-9 with TRBJ2-1; D gene ambiguous. This CDR3 comprises 17 residues. CDR1 SEHNR and CDR2 FQNEAQ come from the germline V gene (reference sequence). Trimming removed 2 bases at V and 3 bases at J, with 17 bases between. The CDR3 nucleotides are TGTGCCAGCAGCTTAAGCGCAGTGGTAGCTGGCTACAATGAGCAGTTCTTC. Translation gives CASSLSAVVAGYNEQFF. Based on the CDR3 plus reference TRBV7-9 and TRBJ2-1, the full variable domain is DTGVSQNPRHKITKRGQNVTFRCDPISEHNRLYWYRQTLGQGPEFLTYFQNEAQLEKSRLLSDRFSAERPKGSFSTLEIQRTEQGDSAMYLCASSLSAVVAGYNEQFFGPGTRLTVL.

A few counts support this clonotype. A clone one base away is much larger, so this may be a read error. This is likely a read error, given that the CDR3 carries no conserved phenylalanine or tryptophan at its end. This chain connects TRBV10-3 to TRBJ2-1; D is unclear. Trimming cost V 3 bases and J 6 bases, with 15 bases left between them. Germline CDR1 reads ENHRY; CDR2 reads SYGVKD. The CDR3 contains 15 residues. The CDR3 bases are TGTGCCATCAGTGACCCTTTGGACGTCTCCAATGAGCAGTTCCTC. The encoded protein is CAISDPLDVSNEQFL.